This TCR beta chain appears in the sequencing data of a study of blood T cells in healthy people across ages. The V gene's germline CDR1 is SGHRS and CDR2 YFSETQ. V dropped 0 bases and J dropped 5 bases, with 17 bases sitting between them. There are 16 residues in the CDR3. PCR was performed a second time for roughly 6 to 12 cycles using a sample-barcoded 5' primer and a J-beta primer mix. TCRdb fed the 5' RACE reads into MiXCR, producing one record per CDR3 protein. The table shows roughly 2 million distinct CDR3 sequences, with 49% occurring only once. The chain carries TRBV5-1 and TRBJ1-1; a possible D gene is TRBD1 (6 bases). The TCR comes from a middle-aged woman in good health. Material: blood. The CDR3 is CASSLEGGQLITEAFF. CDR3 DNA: TGCGCCAGCAGCTTGGAGGGTGGACAGCTTATTACTGAAGCTTTCTTT.